Each of the 13 T cell receptor beta chains below was sequenced from the same sample in a study of CD8+CD57+ T cells in acquired aplastic anemia. Both TCR beta VDJ combination and CDR3 sequence profiling were carried out. Genomic DNA was the template for this profiling. TCRdb redid the calling of the reads with MiXCR, one entry per CDR3 protein. This table holds approximately 260,000 distinct CDR3 sequences, approximately 80% found once. Before being chosen for sequencing, patients had shown CD8+CD57+ cell expansion by flow cytometry. Material: sorted CD4+, CD8+, or CD8+CD57+ T cells (not recorded which) from PBMCs. The receptors stem from a human donor with aplastic anemia.

Concerning this clonotype itself: The conserved final phenylalanine or tryptophan is absent from the CDR3, which likely points to a read error. Because the CDR3's place on the DNA is in doubt, the DNA is left out and the CDR3 is given as listed by TCRdb. V gene TRBV9 combines with J gene TRBJ1-2. The germline gives CDR1 SGDLS, CDR2 YYNGEE. From its first to its last residue, the CDR3 has 13 amino acids. The CDR3 spells CASSEGVESTDTL.

This clonotype has more than one count but fewer than ten. At one boundary the junction diverges from the germline segment, which might be a read error. The V call is TRBV19, the J call TRBJ2-1; perhaps TRBD2 as D (6 bases). The CDR3 contains 15 residues. Germline V CDR1 and CDR2: LNHDA, SQIVND (reference sequence). The CDR3 region is CASSGAGTSSNEQFF. DNA of the CDR3: TGTGCCAGTAGTGGGGCGGGGACTTCCTCCAATGAGCAGTTCTTC.

This clonotype was seen only a few times. V is TRBV5-1 and J is TRBJ1-2; the match to TRBD1 covers 9 bases. Germline V gives CDR1 SGHRS, CDR2 YFSETQ. CDR3 length: 13 residues. Losses at the gene ends were 0 bases for V and 11 bases for J; bases not matched to a gene: 5. This CDR3 is CASSLAQGQGYTF. DNA for the CDR3: TGCGCCAGCAGCTTGGCCCAGGGACAGGGTTACACCTTC.

V usage is TRBV7-2 and J usage is TRBJ2-6, with a tentative D call TRBD1 (5 bases). CDR1 SGHTA and CDR2 FQGNSA come from the germline V gene. V was cut by 5 bases and J by 16 bases, with 27 bases left in between. The CDR3 runs 16 residues. CDR3 sequence (DNA): TGTGCCAGCAGCCTCGACAGACCTTCACCCCTCCACTTTCTGACTTTC. Protein: CASSLDRPSPLHFLTF.

The chain recombines TRBV5-1 with TRBJ1-2; tentatively, D is TRBD1 (5 bases). This CDR3 has 13 amino acids. V lost 4 bases and J 8 bases, leaving 15 bases between the germline ends. CDR1 is SGHRS, CDR2 YFSETQ, per germline. The DNA for the CDR3 is TGCGCCAGCAGCCTATGCGTTGCAGGGGGCTACACCTTC. Amino acid sequence: CASSLCVAGGYTF.

V gene TRBV5-4 combines with J gene TRBJ2-7; D tentatively fits TRBD1 or TRBD2 (8 bases each). The germline V and J ends were trimmed by 4 bases and 3 bases, with 20 bases remaining between them. The length of the CDR3 is 16 residues. Germline V CDR1 and CDR2: SGHNT, YYREEE (reference sequence). CDR3: CASSLTSGQGHYEQYF. The CDR3 nucleotides are TGTGCCAGCAGCCTTACTAGCGGACAGGGACACTACGAGCAGTACTTC.

The sample holds one count of this clonotype. This chain uses TRBV7-8 with TRBJ1-1; tentative D call: TRBD1 (5 bases). CDR3 length: 15 amino acids. Germline V CDR1 and CDR2: SGHVS, FQNEAQ. The ends were cut back, 1 base at V and 13 bases at J, with 22 bases in the middle. In DNA, the CDR3 is TGTGCCAGCAGCTTAGAGCTGACAGCGGATACTGAGGATTTCTTT. Its protein is CASSLELTADTEDFF.

V usage is TRBV7-8 and J usage is TRBJ2-3; 9 bases align to TRBD2. This CDR3 has 15 amino acids. Trimming took 0 bases from V and 6 from J; bases not matched to a gene: 4. Germline loops: CDR1 SGHVS, CDR2 FQNEAQ. This CDR3 is CASSLATSGIDTQYF. The CDR3 nucleotides are TGTGCCAGCAGCTTAGCGACTAGCGGCATTGATACGCAGTATTTT.

A note on this clonotype: The CDR3 carries no conserved terminal phenylalanine or tryptophan, so it likely arises from a read error. The limits of the CDR3 on the DNA are not certain, so only TCRdb's listed CDR3 is given. The chain combines TRBV7-8 with TRBJ2-3; TRBD2 is taken as the D call from the table, unchecked against the DNA. The CDR3 totals 13 residues, both ends included. CDR1 is SGHVS, CDR2 FQNEAQ, per germline. CDR3 residues: CASRLAGGPEPQY.

This clonotype was counted between two and nine times. The chain combines TRBV2 with TRBJ2-3, with 13 nucleotides matching TRBD2. This CDR3 spans 14 amino acids. Germline lookup yields CDR1 SNHLY and CDR2 FYNNEI. With 5 bases clipped from V and 12 bases from J, the junction kept 8 bases outside the gene matches. The CDR3 loop is CASSPTSGGVIQYF. The CDR3 DNA reads TGTGCCAGCAGTCCTACTAGCGGGGGGGTTATTCAGTATTTT.

The J gene is TRBJ2-1, the V gene TRBV9; tentatively, D is TRBD1 or TRBD2 (6 bases each). This CDR3 is 16 amino acids long. V lost 8 bases to trimming and J lost 11 bases, with 29 bases between them. The germline CDR1 and CDR2 sequences are SGDLS and YYNGEE. The CDR3: CARSSEGGGGNQQQFF. The CDR3 coding sequence is TGTGCCAGAAGCTCAGAGGGGGGCGGCGGCAATCAGCAGCAGTTCTTC.

This clonotype was recorded only once. The V and J genes are TRBV5-5 and TRBJ2-4; possibly TRBD1 for D (5 bases). The V gene lost 0 bases and the J gene lost 8 bases, with 6 bases spanning the gap. Germline values: CDR1 SGHKS, CDR2 YYEKEE (reference sequence). This CDR3 comprises 12 residues. The CDR3 here is CASSLGGYIQYF. The CDR3 coding sequence is TGTGCCAGCAGCTTGGGGGGCTACATTCAGTACTTC.

Comments on this clonotype: The junction differs from germline at one of its ends, possibly a read error. The CDR3 loop is CATSVQGRAYEQYF. The CDR3 DNA sequence: TGTGCCACCAGCGTTCAGGGCCGCGCCTACGAGCAGTACTTC. V usage is TRBV7-9 and J usage is TRBJ2-7, with a weak D call TRBD1 (5 bases). Germline lookup yields CDR1 SEHNR and CDR2 FQNEAQ (reference sequence). CDR3 length: 14 residues.